The rows below give T cell receptor beta chains drawn from one sample of a study of blood T cell repertoires in COVID-19. Clones were sequenced by immunoSEQ multiplex PCR, and TCRdb holds only the in-frame ones, with some missing. The sample includes 85,000 to 100,000 clones, around 79% seen only once; the top ten take 24%. Material: peripheral blood. These receptors originate from a human donor in a cohort sampled during active COVID-19. The CDR3 runs from the conserved cysteine through the conserved F or W. D genes are given only for firm matches. Size is omitted from some rows. Given values are once, few, many or a class for expanded clones.

CASSPTGGIYGYTF,TGTGCCAGCAGCCCTACTGGCGGGATCTATGGCTACACCTTC,.,once,TRBJ1-2,TRBV3-1/TRBV3-2
CASRWPLTGELFF,TGTGCCAGCCGTTGGCCGCTCACCGGGGAGCTGTTTTTT,.,.,TRBJ2-2,TRBV6-5
CASSPRQSYEQYF,TGTGCCAGCAGCCCCCGACAGTCCTACGAGCAGTACTTC,.,.,TRBJ2-7,TRBV11-2
CASSPRGSPGNEQFF,TGTGCCAGCTCGCCCCGCGGGAGTCCGGGCAATGAGCAGTTCTTC,TRBD2,.,TRBJ2-1,TRBV18
CASSPTGPEQFF,TGTGCCAGCAGCCCGACAGGGCCTGAGCAGTTCTTC,TRBD1,many,TRBJ2-1,TRBV7-3
CASSQDALQVREQYF,TGTGCCAGCAGCCAAGATGCATTACAGGTCCGCGAGCAGTACTTC,.,.,TRBJ2-7,TRBV3-1/TRBV3-2
CATRRDRSYNEQFF,TGTGCCACCCGCCGGGACAGGAGTTACAATGAGCAGTTCTTC,TRBD1,.,TRBJ2-1,TRBV27
CAWSTRGAQPQHF,TGTGCCTGGAGTACCAGGGGGGCCCAGCCCCAGCATTTT,TRBD1,.,TRBJ1-5,TRBV30
CASSPTRQPQHF,TGTGCCAGCAGTCCGACGAGGCAGCCCCAGCATTTT,.,.,TRBJ1-5,TRBV28
CASSSRRQYTGELFF,TGTGCCAGCAGTTCCCGGAGACAGTACACCGGGGAGCTGTTTTTT,.,.,TRBJ2-2,TRBV6-5
CASRGTSGRSYEQYF,TGTGCCAGCAGAGGGACTAGCGGGAGGTCCTACGAGCAGTACTTC,TRBD2,.,TRBJ2-7,TRBV28
CASSPVLGLAGRGETQYF,TGTGCCAGCTCACCGGTTCTGGGACTAGCGGGAAGGGGAGAGACCCAGTACTTC,TRBD2,.,TRBJ2-5,TRBV18
CASSLSPGWGNEQFF,TGTGCCAGCAGCTTATCTCCAGGGTGGGGAAATGAGCAGTTCTTC,.,.,TRBJ2-1,TRBV7-8